The clone carrying this T cell receptor (beta chain) was seen a few times. As yet, its antigen is unknown. The CDR3 end is not reached by the read, which stops 3 residues before it; the germline J gene fills it in. This record belongs to a study of T cell clonality in common variable immunodeficiency. CVID subjects had received replacement immunoglobulin for at least one year. CDR1 is SGHVS and CDR2 is FNYEAQ in the germline V gene. Trimming left V 4 bases short and J 5 bases short, with 11 bases between. The CDR3 contains 14 residues. Generated by immunoSEQ multiplex PCR, the TCRdb table keeps only in-frame clones and is missing some. Altogether about 28,000 clones were found in the sample, and no singletons occur. Overall study results and limits: In common variable immunodeficiency, TCR beta chains reportedly carried fewer deletions and N-nucleotide insertions.

V usage is TRBV7-6 and J usage is TRBJ1-4; D is unresolved. The TCR was taken from a human donor with common variable immunodeficiency. Sequencing was done on a sample of peripheral blood mononuclear cells. The DNA read from the CDR3 is TGTGCCAGCAGCTCGCTCGTCGGGAATGAAAAA. Encoded protein: CASSSLVGNEK. The CDR3, in full, reads CASSSLVGNEKLFF.